The 30 T cell receptor beta chains below were found in one sample sequenced in a study of blood T cell repertoires in COVID-19 (dated by TCRdb to 2018 to 2021). Receptor amplification or capture employed the immunoSEQ multiplex PCR assay. TCRdb limited this immuneACCESS table to in-frame rearrangements with V and J called. A share of clones is missing; checked studies link under half to unresolved V genes, and the rest is unexplained. The sample includes around 460,000 clones, with about 90% observed a single time. 0.8% to 0.9% of the sample is held by the ten biggest clonotypes. The sequenced sample was peripheral blood. The source of these receptors is a man younger than 35 with COVID-19, enrolled during active disease.

This clone was recorded a few times. The V call is TRBV2, the J call TRBJ1-2, with TRBD1 matching over 8 bases. Unmatched junction bases numbered 10, after V lost 2 bases and J lost 8 bases. CDR1 and CDR2 from the germline V gene are SNHLY and FYNNEI. CDR3 length: 15 residues. This CDR3 reads CASSELTTGAKGYTF. The CDR3 DNA reads as TGTGCCAGCAGTGAACTGACGACAGGGGCTAAGGGCTACACCTTC.

The chain uses TRBV10-1 and TRBJ2-3, with 13 bases matching TRBD2. The CDR3 consists of 16 residues. Trimming took 6 bases from V and 0 from J; bases not matched to a gene: 3. Germline CDR1 reads WNHNN; CDR2 reads SYGVQD (reference sequence). The CDR3 DNA sequence: TGCGCCAGCAGCGGGACTAGCGGGGTTAGCACAGATACGCAGTATTTT. It specifies CASSGTSGVSTDTQYF.

The rearrangement uses TRBV24-1 and TRBJ1-2; tentatively, D is TRBD1 (6 bases). V was clipped by 4 bases and J by 3 bases, with 14 bases between them. This CDR3 comprises 15 residues. CDR1 is KGHDR, CDR2 SFDVKD, per germline. The CDR3 nucleotides read TGTGCCACCAGTGACCCACACAGGGATTACTATGGCTACACCTTC. It codes for CATSDPHRDYYGYTF.

J is TRBJ1-1 and V is TRBV5-8; D possibly corresponds to TRBD1 (6 bases). V was shortened by 3 bases and J by 2 bases, with 14 bases between the two germline ends. Germline V gives CDR1 SGHTS, CDR2 YDEGEE. This CDR3 comprises 15 residues. CDR3 sequence reads: CASSYTGTHNTEAFF. The CDR3 nucleotides read TGTGCCAGCAGCTACACCGGGACACACAACACTGAAGCTTTCTTT.

This sequence joins TRBV5-6 and TRBJ2-2, with 9 bases aligning to TRBD2. Germline-derived CDR1 and CDR2 are SGHDT and YYEEEE. The CDR3 runs 17 residues. Trimming removed 1 base from V and 3 bases from J; junction bases left unmatched: 7. In DNA form, the CDR3 reads TGTGCCAGCAGCTTGTTAGGTAGCGGGAGAGACACCGGGGAGCTGTTTTTT. Translated, it gives CASSLLGSGRDTGELFF.

This chain links TRBV12-3 or TRBV12-4 with TRBJ2-3; D is undetermined. The CDR3 loop spans 12 amino acids. V dropped 6 bases and J dropped 0 bases, with 4 bases sitting between them. This chain's CDR3 is CASRRSTDTQYF. Written as DNA, the CDR3 is TGTGCCAGCAGGCGGAGCACAGATACGCAGTATTTT.

The chain has TRBV9 and TRBJ2-3; D gene unclear. The CDR3 is 13 amino acids. Trimming left V 0 bases short and J 2 bases short, with 4 bases between. Germline CDR1 and CDR2: SGDLS and YYNGEE. DNA for the CDR3: TGTGCCAGCAGCGTAGGAGACACAGATACGCAGTATTTT. This translates into CASSVGDTDTQYF. Combining the CDR3 with reference TRBV9 and TRBJ2-3 gives the whole variable domain DSGVTQTPKHLITATGQRVTLRCSPRSGDLSVYWYQQSLDQGLQFLIQYYNGEERAKGNILERFSAQQFPDLHSELNLSSLELGDSALYFCASSVGDTDTQYFGPGTRLTVL.

The chain carries TRBV15 and TRBJ2-3, with 10 bases identical to TRBD2. The CDR3 spans 17 residues. V dropped 0 bases and J dropped 2; count of bases not matched to a gene: 5. The germline CDR1 and CDR2 sequences are LNHNV and YYDKDF (reference sequence). CDR3: CATSRDFTSGVTDTQYF. In DNA form, the CDR3 reads TGTGCCACCAGCAGAGATTTCACTAGCGGGGTCACAGATACGCAGTATTTT.

V gene TRBV18 combines with J gene TRBJ1-2, with D tentatively TRBD1 (6 bases). This CDR3 comprises 13 residues. Germline values: CDR1 KGHSH, CDR2 LQKENI. V lost 0 bases and J lost 4, with 6 bases in between. The CDR3: CASSPPDSYGYTF. The CDR3 DNA reads as TGTGCCAGCTCACCACCGGACAGCTATGGCTACACCTTC. Variable domain in full (rest from reference TRBV18 and TRBJ1-2): NAGVMQNPRHLVRRRGQEARLRCSPMKGHSHVYWYRQLPEEGLKFMVYLQKENIIDESGMPKERFSAEFPKEGPSILRIQQVVRGDSAAYFCASSPPDSYGYTFGSGTRLTVV.

The chain carries TRBV6-5 and TRBJ2-1; 10 bases align to TRBD2. The trim removed 5 bases at V and 6 bases at J, leaving 1 base unmatched. The CDR3 is 13 amino acids. The V gene's germline CDR1 is MNHEY and CDR2 SVGAGI. Here the CDR3 reads CASSRLAGNEQFF. The CDR3 coding sequence is TGTGCCAGCAGTAGACTAGCGGGCAATGAGCAGTTCTTC.

The chain uses TRBV10-3 and TRBJ1-1; 9 nucleotides match TRBD1. This CDR3 is 14 amino acids long. Germline assignment: CDR1 ENHRY and CDR2 SYGVKD. V trimming: 11 bases; J trimming: 1 base; junction bases outside the gene matches: 8. Here the CDR3 DNA reads TGTGCCGCCTCGCTGGGACAGGGGAACACTGAAGCTTTCTTT. Translated: CAASLGQGNTEAFF.

The chain couples TRBV18 to TRBJ2-5; D is unclear. The CDR3 is made up of 15 amino acids. Trimming cost V 6 bases and J 5 bases, with 19 bases left between them. Germline-derived CDR1 and CDR2 are KGHSH and LQKENI. CDR3 residues: CASSSGASVLETQYF. In nucleotides, the CDR3 is TGTGCCAGCTCTTCTGGAGCCTCCGTTCTGGAGACCCAGTACTTC.

The chain uses TRBV7-9 and TRBJ1-2; the D is unclear. Germline-derived CDR1 and CDR2 are SEHNR and FQNEAQ (reference sequence). Between the trimmed V and J ends, which lost 1 base and 0 bases, there was a span of 9 bases. The CDR3 runs to 15 residues. The CDR3 loop is CASSLGPNPNYGYTF. The CDR3 coding sequence is TGTGCCAGCAGCTTAGGGCCAAACCCTAACTATGGCTACACCTTC.

The chain uses TRBV30 and TRBJ1-6; 12 nucleotides align to TRBD1. Per germline, CDR1 GTSNPN and CDR2 SVGIG (reference sequence). The CDR3 length is 15 residues. Germline trimming cut 7 bases from V and 9 bases from J; bases unmatched to any gene: 10. CDR3 sequence reads: CASRGDRGRGSPLHF. Written as DNA, the CDR3 is TGTGCCTCACGGGGGGACAGGGGGCGCGGTTCACCCCTCCACTTT.

The sample holds a few counts of this clone. The gene calls are TRBV4-1 and TRBJ2-1, with 10 bases lining up with TRBD1. J gave up 10 bases and V 4 bases, and 4 bases lay outside the gene matches. This CDR3 has 13 residues. Germline V lookup: CDR1 MGHRA, CDR2 YSYEKL. CDR3: CASSLGQGGEQFF. CDR3 in DNA: TGCGCCAGCAGCCTCGGACAGGGGGGAGAGCAGTTCTTC.

The chain joins TRBV2 to TRBJ1-6; 9 positions match TRBD1. The CDR3 sequence is 18 residues long. V gave up 6 bases and J gave up 0 bases; unmatched junction bases: 9. Germline assignment: CDR1 SNHLY and CDR2 FYNNEI. CDR3 in amino acids: CASRGGTGKSSYNSPLHF. CDR3 bases: TGTGCCAGCAGGGGCGGGACAGGGAAAAGCTCCTATAATTCACCCCTCCACTTT.

This clone has a single count. The chain's CDR3 is CASSRTIAGAAEQFF. The DNA of the CDR3 is TGTGCCAGCAGCCGGACTATAGCGGGAGCGGCTGAGCAGTTCTTC. The gene calls are TRBV14 and TRBJ2-1; 9 bases map to TRBD2. The germline V gene encodes CDR1 SGHDN and CDR2 FVKESK. The CDR3 loop spans 15 amino acids. Trimming at V came to 4 bases and at J to 9 bases, leaving 10 bases not matched to a gene. Looking up the rest from reference TRBV14 and TRBJ2-1 gives the full variable domain: EAGVTQFPSHSVIEKGQTVTLRCDPISGHDNLYWYRRVMGKEIKFLLHFVKESKQDESGMPNNRFLAERTGGTYSTLKVQPAELEDSGVYFCASSRTIAGAAEQFFGPGTRLTVL.

Comment on this clone: A read error may account for a junction end that differs from germline. The V gene is TRBV5-4, the J gene TRBJ2-3; 10 nucleotides line up with TRBD1. The CDR3 runs 16 residues. Germline CDR1 is SGHNT and CDR2 is YYREEE (reference sequence). This CDR3 is CASSLPGTGVADAQYF. Here the CDR3 DNA reads TGTGCCAGCAGCTTACCCGGGACAGGGGTTGCAGATGCGCAGTATTTT.

The V and J genes are TRBV4-1 and TRBJ2-3; 9 nucleotides align to TRBD1. This CDR3 contains 18 residues. The V segment lost 1 base and the J segment 2 bases; nucleotides outside the gene matches: 10. The germline CDR1 and CDR2 sequences are MGHRA and YSYEKL. CDR3 nucleotides: TGCGCCAGCAGCCAAGGTCCACAGGGACAGGGCTTCACAGATACGCAGTATTTT. Its translation is CASSQGPQGQGFTDTQYF.

This chain links TRBV7-3 with TRBJ2-1, with 7 bases identical to TRBD2. The CDR3 is 17 residues long. Germline-derived CDR1 and CDR2 are SGHTA and FQGTGA. V lost 4 bases to trimming and J lost 0 bases; unmatched junction nucleotides: 9. The CDR3 is CASSSKPSGPSYNEQFF. The CDR3 DNA follows: TGTGCCAGCAGCTCGAAACCTAGCGGACCCTCCTACAATGAGCAGTTCTTC.

The chain links TRBV15 to TRBJ2-3; 9 bases are shared with TRBD2. CDR1 and CDR2 (germline): LNHNV, YYDKDF (reference sequence). The CDR3 spans 16 residues. The V gene end was trimmed by 0 bases and the J gene end by 4 bases; junction bases not matched to a gene: 5. CDR3 bases: TGTGCCACCAGCAGAGATGCGGGACTAGCCGCAGATACGCAGTATTTT. Translation gives CATSRDAGLAADTQYF.

As to this clone: This sample includes further DNA sequences coding for the same CDR3. This chain connects TRBV6-5 to TRBJ2-4; unclear D gene. Germline-derived CDR1 and CDR2 are MNHEY and SVGAGI. V lost 0 bases, J lost 0 bases, and 6 bases lay in between. The CDR3 loop spans 15 amino acids. CDR3 sequence: CASSYSRGAKNIQYF. In DNA, the CDR3 is TGTGCCAGCAGTTACTCCCGAGGAGCCAAAAACATTCAGTACTTC.

The chain uses TRBV5-1 and TRBJ2-5; 8 bases map to TRBD1. The CDR3 has 16 residues. Germline lookup yields CDR1 SGHRS and CDR2 YFSETQ. Germline trimming cut 7 bases from V and 4 bases from J; bases unmatched to any gene: 15. The CDR3 loop reads CASHRGQGDFPETQYF. The CDR3 DNA reads as TGCGCCAGCCACCGAGGACAGGGCGATTTCCCAGAGACCCAGTACTTC.

This sequence joins TRBV5-1 and TRBJ2-5, with a possible D match to TRBD2 (7 bases). V lost 0 bases and J lost 5, with 17 bases in between. The CDR3 loop spans 16 amino acids. Looked up from germline, CDR1 is SGHRS and CDR2 is YFSETQ. In DNA form, the CDR3 reads TGCGCCAGCAGCTTGGTGGTGGGGGGGCCTGTGGAGACCCAGTACTTC. It specifies CASSLVVGGPVETQYF.

The rearrangement uses TRBV11-2 and TRBJ2-3; the D gene is possibly TRBD2 (6 bases). Per germline, CDR1 SGHAT and CDR2 FQNNGV. Deletions cut 1 base from V and 4 bases from J, with 21 bases between. The CDR3 has 18 amino acids. This CDR3 reads CASSLVWLTRSRSDTQYF. The DNA of the CDR3 is TGTGCCAGCAGCTTAGTCTGGTTGACTAGGAGCCGGTCAGATACGCAGTATTTT.

The rearrangement uses TRBV4-1 and TRBJ1-1; TRBD1 matches 7 bases. The V gene's germline CDR1 is MGHRA and CDR2 YSYEKL. The CDR3 has 15 amino acids. After removal of 5 bases from V and 4 bases from J, the junction contained 10 bases not matched to a gene. CDR3 amino acids: CASSEVDRAATEAFF. CDR3 nucleotides: TGCGCCAGCAGCGAGGTCGACAGGGCGGCCACTGAAGCTTTCTTT.

The rearrangement links TRBV30 to TRBJ2-1; no firm D call. Germline lookup yields CDR1 GTSNPN and CDR2 SVGIG (reference sequence). V was cut by 3 bases and J by 0 bases, with 9 bases left in between. The CDR3 consists of 14 residues. This chain's CDR3 is CAWSEASSYNEQFF. CDR3 nucleotides: TGTGCCTGGAGCGAAGCGAGCTCCTACAATGAGCAGTTCTTC.

J is TRBJ2-3 and V is TRBV5-6; TRBD1 might be the D (5 bases). Germline V gene sequence: CDR1 SGHDT, CDR2 YYEEEE. V was trimmed by 4 bases and J by 3 bases, leaving 9 bases between them. The CDR3 sequence is 13 residues long. The CDR3 DNA sequence: TGTGCCAGCAGCCAGGGCAGTACAGATACGCAGTATTTT. Its translation: CASSQGSTDTQYF.

The rearrangement uses TRBV25-1 and TRBJ2-1, with TRBD2 matching 12 bases. The CDR3 loop spans 15 amino acids. CDR1 and CDR2 (germline): MGHDK, SYGVNS. V trimming: 0 bases; J trimming: 7 bases; junction bases outside the gene matches: 1. CDR3 region: CASSEYTSGRNEQFF. CDR3 nucleotide sequence: TGTGCCAGCAGTGAATACACTAGCGGGAGGAATGAGCAGTTCTTC.

This rearrangement joins TRBV9 to TRBJ1-5, with D possibly being TRBD1 (5 bases). CDR1 and CDR2 (germline): SGDLS, YYNGEE. CDR3 length: 15 amino acids. V shed 0 bases and J shed 6 bases, with 13 bases lying between them. The CDR3 bases are TGTGCCAGCAGCGTAGGGGCCCAGGGCGGTCAGCCCCAGCATTTT. It specifies CASSVGAQGGQPQHF.